These 21 T cell receptor beta chains originate from one sample sequenced in a study of identical twins. TCRdb re-analysed the 5' RACE reads in MiXCR, keeping a single row per CDR3 protein. The table records hundreds of thousands of distinct CDR3 sequences, around 9.6% of them present only once. Sequences were obtained from memory (CD45RO+) T cells sorted from blood. Every receptor here comes from a woman between 18 and 29 years old in good health.

The V call is TRBV7-2, the J call TRBJ2-5, with D possibly being TRBD1 or TRBD2 (5 bases each). V was pared by 2 bases and J by 5 bases, with 15 bases between. CDR3 length equals 15 residues. CDR1 and CDR2 from the germline V gene are SGHTA and FQGNSA. DNA for the CDR3: TGTGCCAGCAGCTTACTAGCCTCCAAGGGGGAGACCCAGTACTTC. Translated, it gives CASSLLASKGETQYF.

Many counts were recorded for this clonotype. The gene calls are TRBV7-9 and TRBJ1-1; no clear D gene. The germline gives CDR1 SEHNR, CDR2 FQNEAQ (reference sequence). The V gene lost 5 bases and the J gene lost 1 base, with 8 bases spanning the gap. This CDR3 is built from 13 residues. The CDR3 bases are TGTGCCAGCAGCGTCATACAGAACACTGAAGCTTTCTTT. Encoded protein: CASSVIQNTEAFF. Supplemented by reference TRBV7-9 and TRBJ1-1, the full variable domain reads DTGVSQNPRHKITKRGQNVTFRCDPISEHNRLYWYRQTLGQGPEFLTYFQNEAQLEKSRLLSDRFSAERPKGSFSTLEIQRTEQGDSAMYLCASSVIQNTEAFFGQGTRLTVV.

CDR3 in DNA: TGCAGTGCTGTTTCCTATAGTAGGACTGAGCAGTTCTTC. It codes for CSAVSYSRTEQFF. This chain links TRBV20-1 with TRBJ2-1; D call uncertain. This CDR3 is 13 amino acids long. Germline V gene sequence: CDR1 DFQATT, CDR2 SNEGSKA (reference sequence). The V end was cut by 5 bases, the J end by 9 bases, with 17 bases between.

This clonotype has ten or more counts. The chain joins TRBV5-1 to TRBJ1-1; no clear D. Per the germline V gene, CDR1 is SGHRS and CDR2 is YFSETQ. V lost 4 bases, J lost 0 bases, and 22 bases lay in between. CDR3 length: 18 residues. The CDR3 DNA reads TGCGCCAGCAGCGCCTACCCCCTAGTCGGAGGCATGAACACTGAAGCTTTCTTT. As protein: CASSAYPLVGGMNTEAFF.

The chain carries TRBV5-1 and TRBJ1-5; 9 positions match TRBD1. The V gene end was trimmed by 5 bases and the J gene end by 4 bases; junction bases not matched to a gene: 4. CDR3 length: 14 residues. Germline assignment: CDR1 SGHRS and CDR2 YFSETQ. CDR3 bases: TGCGCCAGCAGACCGGACAGGGGAAATCAGCCCCAGCATTTT. This encodes CASRPDRGNQPQHF.

The genes are TRBV7-9 and TRBJ1-2; D not certain. V gave up 1 base and J gave up 4 bases, with 7 bases separating them. This CDR3 spans 13 amino acids. The V gene's germline CDR1 is SEHNR and CDR2 FQNEAQ (reference sequence). CDR3 sequence: CASSLVEVYGYTF. CDR3 in DNA: TGTGCCAGCAGCTTAGTAGAGGTCTATGGCTACACCTTC.

Remarks on this clonotype: A much larger clone differs from this one at a single base, so this may be a read error. This chain joins TRBV5-6 and TRBJ2-1; the D is unclear. Germline-derived CDR1 and CDR2 are SGHDT and YYEEEE. The CDR3 has 14 residues. The chain's CDR3 is CASCNVSSNNEQFF. DNA of the CDR3: TGTGCCAGCTGTAATGTCAGCTCCAACAATGAGCAGTTCTTC.

The chain has TRBV27 and TRBJ2-3, with D perhaps TRBD1 (6 bases). With 7 bases removed from V and 1 base from J, the gap between germline ends came to 18 bases. CDR1 and CDR2 (germline): MNHEY, SMNVEV (reference sequence). This CDR3 region has 16 residues. Written as DNA, the CDR3 is TGTGCCAGCAAACGACAGAGGGACACGCGCACAGATACGCAGTATTTT. This encodes CASKRQRDTRTDTQYF.

This clonotype came up once. V is TRBV7-2 and J is TRBJ2-1; D is unresolved. CDR3 size: 12 residues. V was trimmed by 1 base and J by 10 bases, leaving 8 bases between them. Germline CDR1 SGHTA, CDR2 FQGNSA. The CDR3: CASSLGPPEQFF. CDR3 in DNA: TGTGCCAGCAGCTTAGGCCCCCCGGAGCAGTTCTTC. Looking up the rest from reference TRBV7-2 and TRBJ2-1 gives the full variable domain: GAGVSQSPSNKVTEKGKDVELRCDPISGHTALYWYRQSLGQGLEFLIYFQGNSAPDKSGLPSDRFSAERTGGSVSTLTIQRTQQEDSAVYLCASSLGPPEQFFGPGTRLTVL.

This clonotype has just a few counts. The chain is built from TRBV9 and TRBJ1-6; D is uncertain. Trimming shortened V by 4 bases and J by 1 base, and 18 bases separated the two germline ends. The V gene's germline CDR1 is SGDLS and CDR2 YYNGEE. CDR3 length equals 18 residues. The CDR3 is CASSLSGPDKSYNSPLHF. Here the CDR3 DNA reads TGTGCCAGCAGCCTGTCCGGGCCCGACAAGTCCTATAATTCACCCCTCCACTTT.

This clonotype was observed at least ten times. In DNA form, the CDR3 reads TGTGCCAGCAGTCTGCAGAGGAGGGCCAATCAGCCCCAGCATTTT. Residues: CASSLQRRANQPQHF. The chain combines TRBV12-3 or TRBV12-4 with TRBJ1-5; the D is unclear. Trimming removed 5 bases from V and 3 bases from J, with 14 bases in between. There are 15 residues in the CDR3.

At least ten counts were recorded for this clonotype. The chain couples TRBV12-3 or TRBV12-4 to TRBJ2-3; TRBD2 matches 7 bases. The V gene end was trimmed by 7 bases and the J gene end by 5 bases; junction bases not matched to a gene: 12. The CDR3 runs to 15 residues. The CDR3 DNA is TGTGCCAGCAACCTAAGCGGGGAGGGAGTAGATACGCAGTATTTT. It is translated as CASNLSGEGVDTQYF.

This clonotype was counted many times. The chain couples TRBV10-1 to TRBJ1-2; no reliable D call. CDR3 length: 13 residues. Trimming removed 4 bases from V and 4 bases from J, with 10 bases in between. CDR1 and CDR2 (germline): WNHNN, SYGVQD (reference sequence). This CDR3 is CASSGSDGYGYTF. The CDR3 DNA reads TGCGCCAGCAGTGGGTCCGACGGCTATGGCTACACCTTC.

V is TRBV7-9 and J is TRBJ1-6; 7 bases line up with TRBD1. Germline CDR1 and CDR2: SEHNR and FQNEAQ (reference sequence). This CDR3 has 12 residues. The V segment lost 5 bases and the J segment 14 bases; nucleotides outside the gene matches: 6. CDR3 coding DNA: TGTGCCAGCAGCGGCACAGGGGAGGCCCTCCACTTT. Translation: CASSGTGEALHF.

This clonotype was seen a handful of times. The chain recombines TRBV10-3 with TRBJ1-1; D not resolved. The CDR3 is made up of 14 amino acids. V was cut by 2 bases and J by 3 bases, with 10 bases left in between. The germline V gene encodes CDR1 ENHRY and CDR2 SYGVKD. The CDR3 region is CAISEVVRHTEAFF. The DNA for the CDR3 is TGTGCCATCAGTGAGGTGGTCAGGCACACTGAAGCTTTCTTT.

V usage is TRBV20-1 and J usage is TRBJ2-1, with 14 positions matching TRBD2. The CDR3 extends over 20 amino acids. Germline values: CDR1 DFQATT, CDR2 SNEGSKA (reference sequence). The junction had 11 bases not matched to a gene; V was cut back by 1 base and J by 0 bases. The CDR3 sequence is CSARVSGTSGGHSSYNEQFF. The CDR3 DNA follows: TGCAGTGCTAGAGTCTCCGGGACTAGCGGGGGCCACAGCTCCTACAATGAGCAGTTCTTC.

This clonotype was counted only a few times. The chain has TRBV5-6 and TRBJ2-1; 11 bases match TRBD1. CDR1 SGHDT and CDR2 YYEEEE come from the germline V gene. The CDR3 has 15 amino acids. Trimming cost V 2 bases and J 6 bases; bases outside gene matches: 4. The CDR3 coding sequence is TGTGCCAGCAGCTTTCTTGGACAGGGGGCCAATGAGCAGTTCTTC. Protein: CASSFLGQGANEQFF. The variable domain in full, with the rest retrieved from reference TRBV5-6 and TRBJ2-1, is DAGVTQSPTHLIKTRGQQVTLRCSPKSGHDTVSWYQQALGQGPQFIFQYYEEEERQRGNFPDRFSGHQFPNYSSELNVNALLLGDSALYLCASSFLGQGANEQFFGPGTRLTVL.

The rearrangement uses TRBV12-3 or TRBV12-4 and TRBJ2-3; 10 bases align to TRBD2. CDR3 length: 17 residues. V lost 2 bases and J lost 2; bases outside the gene matches: 7. The CDR3 DNA reads TGTGCCAGCAGTTTAACCGCTAGCGGGGGCACCACAGATACGCAGTATTTT. Translated, it gives CASSLTASGGTTDTQYF.

DNA of the CDR3: TGTGCCAGCAGTTACTCGGGCGGAGCCGGAGCGGGCTACACCTTC. Its translation: CASSYSGGAGAGYTF. The J gene is TRBJ1-2, the V gene TRBV6-5; D is unclear. Per the germline V gene, CDR1 is MNHEY and CDR2 is SVGAGI. Deletions cut 0 bases from V and 8 bases from J, with 16 bases between. CDR3 length: 15 residues.

The sample holds a few counts of this clonotype. The V gene is TRBV6-1, the J gene TRBJ2-1; D is unresolved. Germline V gene lookup returns CDR1 MNHNS and CDR2 SASEGT. V was cut by 2 bases and J by 4 bases, with 6 bases left in between. This CDR3 has 13 amino acids. CDR3 amino acids: CASSEPQYNEQFF. CDR3 coding DNA: TGTGCCAGCAGTGAACCACAGTACAATGAGCAGTTCTTC.

This chain uses TRBV20-1 with TRBJ2-3; 11 bases agree with TRBD1. The CDR3 sequence is 13 residues long. Germline trimming cut 6 bases from V and 6 bases from J; bases unmatched to any gene: 5. CDR1 and CDR2 from the germline V gene are DFQATT and SNEGSKA (reference sequence). CDR3 protein: CSAPGTGGDTQYF. In DNA form, the CDR3 reads TGCAGTGCGCCAGGGACAGGGGGGGATACGCAGTATTTT.